This T cell receptor (beta chain) was sequenced in a study of technical replicates of blood from a handful of donors. Germline trimming cut 5 bases from V and 11 bases from J; bases unmatched to any gene: 11. The CDR3 spans 14 residues. The germline gives CDR1 LNHDA, CDR2 SQIVND (reference sequence). Libraries were prepared by immunoSEQ multiplex PCR; TCRdb keeps only in-frame clonotypes and omits some of them. The data show fewer than 90,000 clones, about 94% seen once. V usage is TRBV19 and J usage is TRBJ2-3; the match to TRBD1 covers 9 bases. This receptor was identified in a human donor in good health. Sequencing was done on a sample of T cells isolated from PBMCs. The CDR3 coding sequence is TGTGCCAGTAGTCACCGTCTCCGGGACAGGGTGCAGTATTTT. Amino acid sequence: CASSHRLRDRVQYF.